The rows below give T cell receptor beta chains drawn from one sample of a study of neurological immune-mediated disorders. MiXCR was run by TCRdb on the 5' RACE reads, yielding one entry per CDR3 protein. This sample has some 48,000 distinct CDR3 sequences, with around a fifth found just once. What was sequenced was PBMCs. The receptors were sampled from a man aged 60 to 75 with HTLV-1-associated myelopathy (HAM/TSP). The CDR3 runs from the conserved cysteine through the conserved F or W. The D gene is left open where the match is weak. Clone size, where shown, is once, few, many, or a class for clones that have expanded.

many TRBJ1-6 NA TRBV6-5 TGTGCCAGCAGTGCGTCTAGGGCCGGTAATTCACCCCTCCACTTT CASSASRAGNSPLHF
many TRBJ1-1 NA TRBV5-1 TGCGCCAGCAGCTCAGACGGGCCTGAAGCTTTCTTT CASSSDGPEAFF
many TRBJ2-2 TRBD2 TRBV7-6 TGTGCCAGCAGCCCGGCGGGGACTAGCGTAGACGGGGAGCTGTTTTTT CASSPAGTSVDGELFF
many TRBJ1-5 TRBD1 TRBV7-2 TGTGCCAGCAGCGAAGGAGGGGGCGGAGTTCAGCCCCAGCATTTT CASSEGGGGVQPQHF
many TRBJ1-5 NA TRBV4-1 TGCGCCAGCAGCCAAGGAGGAGGGAGTCAGCCCCAGCATTTT CASSQGGGSQPQHF
many TRBJ2-7 TRBD2 TRBV20-1 TGCAGTGCTAGGGCTAGCGGGATCTACGAGCAGTACTTC CSARASGIYEQYF
once TRBJ2-3 NA TRBV18 TGTGCCAGCTCACCGGGATTAAATACGCAGTATTTT CASSPGLNTQYF
many TRBJ2-1 TRBD2 TRBV20-1 TGCAGTGCTAGATTAGCGGGAGGGCCCTTGGATGAGCAGTTCTTC CSARLAGGPLDEQFF
many TRBJ2-5 TRBD1 TRBV20-1 TGCAGTGCTCCCAGGGGGTGGCTCCAAGAGACCCAGTACTTC CSAPRGWLQETQYF
NA TRBJ2-1 NA TRBV20-1 TGCAGTGCTAGACTCCAGCTTATTGAGCAGTTCTTC CSARLQLIEQFF
many TRBJ2-3 NA TRBV5-4 TGTGCCAGCAGCCCCGGCGGGGAAACAGATACGCAGTATTTT CASSPGGETDTQYF
many TRBJ2-3 TRBD2 TRBV15 TGTGCCACCAGCAGATATACCGGGACTAGCGGAGATACGCAGTATTTT CATSRYTGTSGDTQYF
NA TRBJ1-5 TRBD1 TRBV12-3/TRBV12-4 TGTGCCAGCAGTTTTGGGACAGCCAGCAATCAGCCCCAGCATTTT CASSFGTASNQPQHF
many TRBJ2-7 NA TRBV29-1 TGCAGCGTTGACACGAGCGGCGAGCAGTACTTC CSVDTSGEQYF
many TRBJ1-3 NA TRBV7-9 TGTGCCAGCAGCGGGATCTCTGGAAACACCATATATTTT CASSGISGNTIYF
many TRBJ2-3 NA TRBV7-2 TGCGCCAGCAGCCTCCTGGATACGCAGTATTTT CASSLLDTQYF
many TRBJ2-5 TRBD2 TRBV5-1 TGCGCCAGCAGCCTGACCCCGACTAGCGGGAGAGGGGGATTCCAAGAGACCCAGTACTTC CASSLTPTSGRGGFQETQYF
many TRBJ2-7 NA TRBV5-1 TGCGCCAGCAGCGACACCTACGAGCAGTACTTC CASSDTYEQYF
many TRBJ2-2 TRBD2 TRBV10-3 TGTGCCATGCGGACTAGCGCAAACACCGGGGAGCTGTTTTTT CAMRTSANTGELFF
many TRBJ2-1 NA TRBV5-1 TGCGCCAGCAGCCGAGGACCCCTCGATGAGCAGTTCTTC CASSRGPLDEQFF
many TRBJ2-3 NA TRBV12-3/TRBV12-4 TGTGCCAGCAGTTTCGGCGGAAGCACAGATACGCAGTATTTT CASSFGGSTDTQYF
many TRBJ2-5 TRBD1 TRBV20-1 TGCAGTGCCGAGGACAGGGGGCAGCGAGAGACCCAGTACTTC CSAEDRGQRETQYF
many TRBJ2-5 TRBD2 TRBV20-1 TGCAGTGCTATGGGACTAGCGGGAGTGGTGGAGCAAGAGACCCAGTACTTC CSAMGLAGVVEQETQYF
many TRBJ1-4 NA TRBV3-1 TGTGCCAGCAGCCAAATGGTAACAGGAACTAATGAAAAACTGTTTTTT CASSQMVTGTNEKLFF
many TRBJ1-4 TRBD1 TRBV29-1 TGCAGCATCCGGGACAGGGATGAAAAACTGTTTTTT CSIRDRDEKLFF
many TRBJ2-1 TRBD2 TRBV5-1 TGCGCCAGCAGGAGTCGACTAGCGGGAGTGGGGGATGGTGAGCAGTTCTTC CASRSRLAGVGDGEQFF
many TRBJ2-5 NA TRBV5-6 TGTGCCAGCAGCTTGGTGGCCCAAGAGACCCAGTACTTC CASSLVAQETQYF
many TRBJ2-1 TRBD2 TRBV5-5 TGTGCCAGCAGCTCGGGGGGACTAGCGAGCAATGAGCAGTTCTTC CASSSGGLASNEQFF
NA TRBJ1-6 TRBD1 TRBV5-1 TGCGCCAGCAGATTCCGGGACAGGGGTAATTCACCCCGCCACTTT CASRFRDRGNSPRHF
many TRBJ1-2 NA TRBV29-1 TGCAGCGCTGGGGACCTTAACTATGGCTACACCTTC CSAGDLNYGYTF
many TRBJ2-5 NA TRBV20-1 TGCAGTGCTGTCTCGGGACGTCAAGAGACCCAGTACTTC CSAVSGRQETQYF
many TRBJ2-1 TRBD1 TRBV4-1 TGCGCCAGCAGCCCGACAGGGGCCTCCTACAATGAGCAGTTCTTC CASSPTGASYNEQFF
many TRBJ2-5 TRBD2 TRBV2 TGTGCCAGCAGTGAAAGCCGACTAGCGGCCCGGAACGGGGAGACCCAGTACTTC CASSESRLAARNGETQYF
NA TRBJ1-4 TRBD1 TRBV6-5 TGTGCCAGCAGGCAGGGGGCCGGTAATGAAAAACTGTTTTTT CASRQGAGNEKLFF
NA TRBJ2-7 NA TRBV7-2 TGTGCCAGCAGCTTACGTCCGGGATCCGGGGAGCAGTACTTC CASSLRPGSGEQYF
many TRBJ2-1 TRBD2 TRBV20-1 TGCAGTGCTAGAGATCCGACTAGCGGGACCCCACGAGAGTTCTTC CSARDPTSGTPREFF
many TRBJ1-1 TRBD1 TRBV5-6 TGTGCCAGCAGCAGTGTCATGGGGACAGCTAACACTGAAGCTTTCTTT CASSSVMGTANTEAFF
many TRBJ1-1 NA TRBV28 TGTGCCAGCAGTCCACATATTAGCGGCGCGTTGGGACACACTGAAGCTTTCTTT CASSPHISGALGHTEAFF
NA TRBJ2-3 NA TRBV5-1 TGCGCCAGCGGAGGGGGCAGCACAGATACGCAGTATTTT CASGGGSTDTQYF
many TRBJ2-7 NA TRBV20-1 TGCAGTGCCCCGAAAGGACTTGGATCAGACGAGCAGTACTTC CSAPKGLGSDEQYF
many TRBJ2-2 NA TRBV5-1 TGCGCCAGCAGCTTCGGCAGTTCGAACACCGGGGAGCTGTTTTTT CASSFGSSNTGELFF
many TRBJ2-7 TRBD2 TRBV5-1 TGCGCCAGCAGCACCACGGGGGGGACTAGCTCCTACGAGCAGTACTTC CASSTTGGTSSYEQYF
NA TRBJ2-6 NA TRBV7-2 TGTGCCAGCAGCTCACGAACATCTGGGGCCAACGTCCTGACTTTC CASSSRTSGANVLTF
many TRBJ1-4 TRBD1 TRBV20-1 TGCAGTGCTAGAGATCGACAGGGAACTAATGAAAAACTGTTTTTT CSARDRQGTNEKLFF
many TRBJ2-2 NA TRBV20-1 TGCAGTGCTAGAGATGTAGTTCTCGGGGAGCTGTTTTTT CSARDVVLGELFF
many TRBJ2-1 NA TRBV18 TGTGCCAGCTCACTCCGGGAAGCGGGTAAGAATGAGCAGTTCTTC CASSLREAGKNEQFF
many TRBJ2-3 NA TRBV7-3 TGTGCCAGCAGCTTAACGTACAGGGACACAGATACGCAGTATTTT CASSLTYRDTDTQYF
many TRBJ2-1 NA TRBV7-3 TGTGCCAGCAGCTTAATGGGGGGAGGCTACAATGAGCAGTTCTTC CASSLMGGGYNEQFF
many TRBJ1-2 NA TRBV10-2 TGCGCCAGCAGTGAAGGCAGTAACTATGGCTACACCTTC CASSEGSNYGYTF
few TRBJ2-7 TRBD2 TRBV7-2 TGTGCCAGCAGCTTAGTCGGGAGGGTCTACGAGCAGTACTTC CASSLVGRVYEQYF